This passage covers 19 T cell receptor beta chains from one sample sequenced in a study of blood T cells in healthy people across ages. The authors ran a second PCR of about 7 to 11 cycles using a sample-barcoded 5' primer and a J-beta primer mix. MiXCR was run by TCRdb on the 5' RACE reads, yielding one entry per CDR3 protein. The table includes 660,000 or so distinct CDR3 sequences, roughly 50% detected once. The sequenced sample was blood. The receptors were sampled from a man between 60 and 75 years old in good health.

V usage is TRBV15 and J usage is TRBJ1-2; TRBD1 is a possible D gene (5 bases). The CDR3 spans 14 residues. Germline CDR1 and CDR2: LNHNV and YYDKDF (reference sequence). Trimming shortened V by 4 bases and J by 4 bases, and 13 bases separated the two germline ends. The CDR3 nucleotides are TGTGCCACCAGCACGTCCACTAGGGGCTATGGCTACACCTTC. Translating gives CATSTSTRGYGYTF. Drawing the rest from reference TRBV15 and TRBJ1-2, the complete variable domain is DAMVIQNPRYQVTQFGKPVTLSCSQTLNHNVMYWYQQKSSQAPKLLFHYYDKDFNNEADTPDNFQSRRPNTSFCFLDIRSPGLGDTAMYLCATSTSTRGYGYTFGSGTRLTVV.

The V gene is TRBV7-9, the J gene TRBJ2-7; TRBD1 agrees at 12 bases. This CDR3 spans 19 amino acids. V was pared by 3 bases and J by 0 bases, with 12 bases of the junction left unmatched. Looked up from germline, CDR1 is SEHNR and CDR2 is FQNEAQ (reference sequence). The CDR3 nucleotides are TGTGCCAGCAGCTTGGGAATCCGGGACAGGGGGCCTTACTCCTACGAGCAGTACTTC. It specifies CASSLGIRDRGPYSYEQYF.

The chain couples TRBV2 to TRBJ1-2, with a tentative D call TRBD1 (6 bases). The V end was cut by 6 bases, the J end by 4 bases, with 15 bases between. There are 14 residues in the CDR3. Per germline, CDR1 SNHLY and CDR2 FYNNEI. In DNA form, the CDR3 reads TGTGCCAGCAGCGCTGAGGGGGGGGGCTATGGCTACACCTTC. Translated, it gives CASSAEGGGYGYTF.

This clonotype was seen more than once but under ten times. This rearrangement joins TRBV4-2 to TRBJ2-1; 13 bases are shared with TRBD2. The V and J ends lost 5 bases and 3 bases, in that order; junction bases with no gene match: 4. The CDR3 length is 16 residues. Germline CDR1 reads LGHNA; CDR2 reads YNFKEQ. The CDR3 reads CASSDRLAGGYNEQFF. For the CDR3, the DNA is TGTGCCAGCAGCGATCGACTAGCGGGGGGCTACAATGAGCAGTTCTTC.

This chain links TRBV12-3 or TRBV12-4 with TRBJ1-6; tentatively, D is TRBD1 (5 bases). The V gene lost 6 bases and the J gene lost 7 bases, with 13 bases spanning the gap. This CDR3 has 14 amino acids. For the CDR3, the DNA is TGTGCCAGCAGCCTAGTGGGGACCAATTCACCCCTCCACTTT. Translating it yields CASSLVGTNSPLHF.

The rearrangement links TRBV2 to TRBJ1-2; D gene uncertain. CDR3 length equals 11 residues. Trimming took off 8 bases at V and 4 bases at J, with 8 bases between the two ends. In germline, CDR1 is SNHLY, CDR2 FYNNEI. The CDR3 DNA is TGTGCCAGCGGAGGAAGCTATGGCTACACCTTC. Encoded protein: CASGGSYGYTF. Drawing the rest from reference TRBV2 and TRBJ1-2, the complete variable domain is EPEVTQTPSHQVTQMGQEVILRCVPISNHLYFYWYRQILGQKVEFLVSFYNNEISEKSEIFDDQFSVERPDGSNFTLKIRSTKLEDSAMYFCASGGSYGYTFGSGTRLTVV.

There are a few counts of this clonotype. CDR3 sequence (DNA): TGTGCCAGCAGCCCACTCCAGGGGTCGGAAAAACTGTTTTTT. Its translation is CASSPLQGSEKLFF. V usage is TRBV3-1 and J usage is TRBJ1-4, with TRBD1 as a possible D gene (6 bases). This CDR3 is built from 14 residues. Germline lookup yields CDR1 LGHDT and CDR2 YNNKEL (reference sequence). V was clipped by 4 bases and J by 8 bases, with 14 bases between them. The whole variable domain, filled in from reference TRBV3-1 and TRBJ1-4, reads DTAVSQTPKYLVTQMGNDKSIKCEQNLGHDTMYWYKQDSKKFLKIMFSYNNKELIINETVPNRFSPKSPDKAHLNLHINSLELGDSAVYFCASSPLQGSEKLFFGSGTQLSVL.

The chain couples TRBV5-6 to TRBJ2-7; D is perhaps TRBD2 (6 bases). CDR1 and CDR2 from the germline V gene are SGHDT and YYEEEE. V was trimmed by 3 bases and J by 6 bases, leaving 10 bases between them. This CDR3 contains 12 residues. CDR3 region: CASSSTGVEQYF. The CDR3 nucleotides are TGTGCCAGCAGCTCTACGGGGGTCGAGCAGTACTTC.

The rearrangement links TRBV18 to TRBJ1-1; TRBD1 aligns across 8 bases. The CDR3 length is 14 residues. V lost 4 bases and J lost 0; bases outside the gene matches: 1. In germline, CDR1 is KGHSH, CDR2 LQKENI. CDR3 protein: CASSQGQVNTEAFF. CDR3 in DNA: TGTGCCAGCTCACAGGGACAGGTGAACACTGAAGCTTTCTTT.

V and J are TRBV9 and TRBJ2-1, with 8 bases identical to TRBD1. The V segment lost 0 bases and the J segment 13 bases; nucleotides outside the gene matches: 15. The CDR3 length is 16 residues. Germline CDR1 and CDR2: SGDLS and YYNGEE. The CDR3 DNA sequence: TGTGCCAGCAGCGTAGAACCTTCCGACAGGGGAATCTCCCAGTTCTTC. Translating gives CASSVEPSDRGISQFF. Full variable domain (rest looked up from reference TRBV9 and TRBJ2-1): DSGVTQTPKHLITATGQRVTLRCSPRSGDLSVYWYQQSLDQGLQFLIQYYNGEERAKGNILERFSAQQFPDLHSELNLSSLELGDSALYFCASSVEPSDRGISQFFGPGTRLTVL.

This clonotype was counted a few times. The rearrangement links TRBV29-1 to TRBJ2-1, with 7 bases lining up with TRBD2. The CDR3 covers 14 residues. CDR1 is SQVTM, CDR2 ANQGSEA, per germline. J lost 8 bases, V lost 6 bases, and 13 bases had no gene match. The chain's CDR3 is CSVAGTTTSDEQFF. For the CDR3, the DNA is TGCAGCGTCGCCGGGACTACAACTTCGGATGAGCAGTTCTTC.

This clonotype was observed at least ten times. Its ends do not fully match the called genes, so a read error is possible. The V and J genes are TRBV6-5 and TRBJ1-2, with a tentative D call TRBD1 (5 bases). Germline V gene data show CDR1 as MNHEY and CDR2 as SVGAGI. The CDR3 runs to 13 residues. CDR3 DNA: TGTGCCAGCAGTGACTCCGGGGCGAGGGGCTACACCTTC. Translation: CASSDSGARGYTF.

This clonotype came up a few times. The chain recombines TRBV2 with TRBJ1-1; D remains unclear. Trimming took off 7 bases at V and 2 bases at J, with 11 bases between the two ends. Per the germline V gene, CDR1 is SNHLY and CDR2 is FYNNEI. There are 13 residues in the CDR3. The CDR3 spells CASTTTANTEAFF. CDR3 sequence (DNA): TGTGCCAGCACCACGACGGCTAACACTGAAGCTTTCTTT.

The genes are TRBV5-1 and TRBJ2-3, with D unresolved. Germline V CDR1 and CDR2: SGHRS, YFSETQ. V was trimmed by 3 bases and J by 4 bases, leaving 9 bases between them. CDR3 length equals 13 residues. The CDR3 region is CASSSLVSDTQYF. The DNA for the CDR3 is TGCGCCAGCAGCTCCCTGGTCTCAGATACGCAGTATTTT. Using reference TRBV5-1 and TRBJ2-3 for the parts outside the CDR3, the full variable domain is KAGVTQTPRYLIKTRGQQVTLSCSPISGHRSVSWYQQTPGQGLQFLFEYFSETQRNKGNFPGRFSGRQFSNSRSEMNVSTLELGDSALYLCASSSLVSDTQYFGPGTRLTVL.

With regard to this clonotype: A single base separates this from a much larger clone, so it may be a read error. The rearrangement links TRBV24-1 to TRBJ1-2; no firm D call. V shed 4 bases and J shed 2 bases, with 4 bases lying between them. The CDR3 consists of 12 residues. Germline V gene lookup returns CDR1 KGHDR and CDR2 SFDVKD. CDR3 protein: CATSDGNYGYTF. CDR3 in DNA: TGTGCCACCAGTGACGGGAACTATGGCTACACCTTC.

V gene TRBV21-1 combines with J gene TRBJ1-5; the D call of TRBD1 is as the table states it, not checked on the DNA. TRBV21-1 is an annotated pseudogene. The CDR3 consists of 18 residues. CDR3 amino acids: CASSNEASGAYSNQPQHF. CDR3 nucleotides: TGTGCCAGCAGCAACGAGGCGTCAGGGGCCTATAGCAATCAGCCCCAGCATTTT.

In DNA, the CDR3 is TGTGCCAGCAGTTACGAAGGAGGAGGCCGGTACGAGCAGTACTTC. This codes for CASSYEGGGRYEQYF. The gene calls are TRBV6-2 or TRBV6-3 and TRBJ2-7; the D gene is possibly TRBD2 (5 bases). CDR1 and CDR2 from the germline V gene are MNHEY and SVGEGT. Between the trimmed V and J ends, which lost 2 bases and 4 bases, there was a span of 15 bases. CDR3 size: 15 residues.

This chain joins TRBV12-3 or TRBV12-4 and TRBJ2-5; D gene uncertain. The DNA end lines up better with TRBJ2-7; the J call may be wrong. The CDR3 loop spans 13 amino acids. The CDR3: CASSFLGDYEQYF. The CDR3 bases are TGTGCCAGCAGTTTCTTAGGCGATTACGAGCAGTACTTC.

CDR3 DNA: TGTGCCAGCACTGTTAGCGGGGTCTACAATGAGCAGTTCTTC. Translating it yields CASTVSGVYNEQFF. This chain connects TRBV12-3 or TRBV12-4 to TRBJ2-1, with 8 bases aligning to TRBD2. The V segment lost 7 bases and the J segment 3 bases; nucleotides outside the gene matches: 5. This CDR3 is 14 amino acids long.